Below are 27 T cell receptor beta chains sequenced from a single sample in a study of blood T cell repertoires in COVID-19. The protocol was immunoSEQ multiplex PCR, while the TCRdb copy is restricted to in-frame clones and leaves out a portion. The repertoire holds more than 200,000 clones, with around 88% as singletons. Material: peripheral blood. All receptors come from a woman aged 50 to 60 with acute or convalescent COVID-19.

The sample holds one count of this clone. CDR3 DNA sequence: TGTGCCAGCAGGCTGTTAGGACAGAGCTCCTACGAGCAGTACTTC. Protein: CASRLLGQSSYEQYF. The chain recombines TRBV2 with TRBJ2-7; tentatively, D is TRBD1 (6 bases). V was cut by 6 bases and J by 0 bases, with 15 bases left in between. In germline, CDR1 is SNHLY, CDR2 FYNNEI. The CDR3 loop spans 15 amino acids.

The chain is built from TRBV24-1 and TRBJ1-5; D perhaps matches TRBD1 (6 bases). The V gene lost 3 bases and the J gene lost 4 bases, with 6 bases spanning the gap. This CDR3 has 13 residues. Germline CDR1 reads KGHDR; CDR2 reads SFDVKD. CDR3 bases: TGTGCCACCAGTGATGACAGGAATCAGCCCCAGCATTTT. Translation gives CATSDDRNQPQHF.

V usage is TRBV9 and J usage is TRBJ2-1, with a weak D call TRBD1 (6 bases). The CDR3 contains 18 residues. The V and J ends lost 0 bases and 4 bases respectively, with 20 bases between them. Germline assignment: CDR1 SGDLS and CDR2 YYNGEE. This chain's CDR3 is CASSVVGLGADNYNEQFF. Here the CDR3 DNA reads TGTGCCAGCAGCGTAGTTGGTCTGGGGGCTGATAATTACAATGAGCAGTTCTTC.

This clone was counted between two and nine times. The chain employs TRBV13 and TRBJ1-1, with TRBD1 as a possible D gene (5 bases). The CDR3 spans 16 residues. Trimming removed 4 bases from V and 4 bases from J, with 19 bases in between. Germline V CDR1 and CDR2: PRHDT, FYEKMQ (reference sequence). CDR3 nucleotides: TGTGCCAGCAGCTCCCCTGGGAGGGAGGGGTCCACTGAAGCTTTCTTT. Protein product: CASSSPGREGSTEAFF.

The J gene is TRBJ2-3, the V gene TRBV2, with TRBD2 matching 8 bases. The CDR3 has 14 residues. V gave up 3 bases and J gave up 4 bases; unmatched junction bases: 3. The germline gives CDR1 SNHLY, CDR2 FYNNEI. The CDR3 DNA reads TGTGCCAGCAGTGACGGGGGGGACCCAGATACGCAGTATTTT. Protein product: CASSDGGDPDTQYF.

The table lists this clone with a few counts. This chain connects TRBV6-1 to TRBJ1-1; D unresolved. This CDR3 comprises 14 residues. Germline-derived CDR1 and CDR2 are MNHNS and SASEGT. V lost 2 bases to trimming and J lost 2 bases, with 9 bases between them. CDR3 DNA: TGTGCCAGCAGTGAATCCCGGACTAACACTGAAGCTTTCTTT. This gives the protein CASSESRTNTEAFF.

This chain links TRBV18 with TRBJ1-2; tentatively, D is TRBD1 (5 bases). Germline V CDR1 and CDR2: KGHSH, LQKENI. This CDR3 spans 16 amino acids. Trimming removed 3 bases at V and 2 bases at J, with 16 bases between. The CDR3: CASSPFWTNPNYGYTF. In DNA, the CDR3 is TGTGCCAGCTCACCCTTTTGGACAAACCCGAACTATGGCTACACCTTC.

The chain joins TRBV19 to TRBJ1-1; TRBD1 is a possible D gene (5 bases). The CDR3 consists of 14 residues. CDR1 LNHDA and CDR2 SQIVND come from the germline V gene (reference sequence). The V end lost 1 base, the J end lost 0 bases, and 6 bases lay between the germline ends. The CDR3 bases are TGTGCCAGTAGTATAGGACAGATGAACACTGAAGCTTTCTTT. Protein: CASSIGQMNTEAFF.

The chain joins TRBV19 to TRBJ1-5, with a weak D call TRBD1 (6 bases). The CDR3 is made up of 15 amino acids. Trimming stripped 4 bases from V and 0 bases from J, with 10 bases between. Per the germline V gene, CDR1 is LNHDA and CDR2 is SQIVND (reference sequence). The CDR3 here is CASSRIQGSNQPQHF. In DNA, the CDR3 is TGTGCCAGTAGTAGAATACAGGGTAGCAATCAGCCCCAGCATTTT. Together with reference TRBV19 and TRBJ1-5, the CDR3 gives the full variable domain: DGGITQSPKYLFRKEGQNVTLSCEQNLNHDAMYWYRQDPGQGLRLIYYSQIVNDFQKGDIAEGYSVSREKKESFPLTVTSAQKNPTAFYLCASSRIQGSNQPQHFGDGTRLSIL.

There are a few counts of this clone. The chain recombines TRBV10-3 with TRBJ2-3, with 7 bases lining up with TRBD2. V trimming: 10 bases; J trimming: 5 bases; junction bases outside the gene matches: 12. This CDR3 contains 14 residues. Germline V gene data show CDR1 as ENHRY and CDR2 as SYGVKD. As DNA, the CDR3 is TGTGCCACCAGGGACTCCGCGGGGGAAGATACGCAGTATTTT. It yields the protein CATRDSAGEDTQYF.

The chain recombines TRBV5-1 with TRBJ2-7; TRBD2 matches 8 bases. The CDR3 consists of 15 residues. Per the germline V gene, CDR1 is SGHRS and CDR2 is YFSETQ. Losses at the gene ends were 4 bases for V and 2 bases for J; bases not matched to a gene: 8. CDR3 bases: TGCGCCAGCAGCCTCGGGGGGGCGGTCGCCTACGAGCAGTACTTC. Residues: CASSLGGAVAYEQYF.

The chain uses TRBV28 and TRBJ2-7, with TRBD1 matching over 8 bases. Looked up from germline, CDR1 is MDHEN and CDR2 is SYDVKM. CDR3 length: 14 amino acids. The trim removed 5 bases at V and 6 bases at J, leaving 9 bases unmatched. In DNA form, the CDR3 reads TGTGCCAGCAGTACCGGGACAGGATTCGCCGAGCAGTACTTC. It codes for CASSTGTGFAEQYF.

A few counts support this clone. Additional DNA sequences in this sample encode the identical CDR3. The J gene is TRBJ1-2, the V gene TRBV9; D may be TRBD1 (5 bases). This CDR3 is 13 amino acids long. The ends were cut back, 2 bases at V and 1 base at J, with 6 bases in the middle. From germline, CDR1 is SGDLS and CDR2 YYNGEE. CDR3 coding DNA: TGTGCCAGCAGCGTCGACAGTAACTATGGCTACACCTTC. As protein: CASSVDSNYGYTF. The whole variable domain, filled in from reference TRBV9 and TRBJ1-2, reads DSGVTQTPKHLITATGQRVTLRCSPRSGDLSVYWYQQSLDQGLQFLIQYYNGEERAKGNILERFSAQQFPDLHSELNLSSLELGDSALYFCASSVDSNYGYTFGSGTRLTVV.

Here the CDR3 reads CASGDQGGPKETQYF. CDR3 nucleotide sequence: TGTGCCAGCGGGGATCAGGGAGGGCCGAAGGAGACCCAGTACTTC. The rearrangement joins TRBV2 to TRBJ2-5; TRBD2 aligns across 7 bases. The ends lost 8 bases at V and 5 bases at J; junction bases unmatched: 14. This CDR3 is 15 amino acids long. CDR1 SNHLY and CDR2 FYNNEI come from the germline V gene.

The rearrangement joins TRBV10-2 to TRBJ2-3, with 9 nucleotides matching TRBD2. The CDR3 sequence is 14 residues long. Germline V gives CDR1 WSHSY, CDR2 SAAADI. The junction had 2 bases not matched to a gene; V was cut back by 1 base and J by 6 bases. This chain's CDR3 is CASSEYGLADTQYF. The CDR3 DNA reads TGCGCCAGCAGTGAGTACGGACTAGCGGATACGCAGTATTTT.

This clone was counted a single time. This chain links TRBV19 with TRBJ2-1; TRBD2 agrees at 8 bases. CDR3 length: 14 residues. The V gene's germline CDR1 is LNHDA and CDR2 SQIVND (reference sequence). V shed 1 base and J 15 bases; nucleotides not matched to a gene: 11. The CDR3 spells CASSIGQGAGGLFF. The CDR3 coding sequence is TGTGCCAGTAGTATAGGTCAAGGGGCGGGAGGATTGTTCTTC. Combining the CDR3 with reference TRBV19 and TRBJ2-1 gives the whole variable domain DGGITQSPKYLFRKEGQNVTLSCEQNLNHDAMYWYRQDPGQGLRLIYYSQIVNDFQKGDIAEGYSVSREKKESFPLTVTSAQKNPTAFYLCASSIGQGAGGLFFGPGTRLTVL.

J is TRBJ2-1 and V is TRBV9; 7 bases line up with TRBD2. This CDR3 is built from 13 residues. CDR1 SGDLS and CDR2 YYNGEE come from the germline V gene. V shed 0 bases and J 9 bases; nucleotides not matched to a gene: 3. The CDR3 reads CASSVETSSEQFF. The CDR3 coding sequence is TGTGCCAGCAGCGTAGAGACTAGCAGTGAGCAGTTCTTC.

CDR3 in DNA: TGTGCCAGCAGCTTGGGTAGGGGGCGAATTGGCTACACCTTC. Protein: CASSLGRGRIGYTF. The rearrangement uses TRBV5-8 and TRBJ1-2; 7 nucleotides line up with TRBD1. V shed 0 bases, J shed 7 bases, and the junction held 6 bases outside the gene matches. The CDR3 runs to 14 residues. CDR1 and CDR2 from the germline V gene are SGHTS and YDEGEE.

The genes are TRBV27 and TRBJ1-6; 7 positions agree with TRBD1. The CDR3 consists of 14 residues. Per germline, CDR1 MNHEY and CDR2 SMNVEV (reference sequence). V was pared by 5 bases and J by 11 bases, with 9 bases of the junction left unmatched. CDR3 sequence: CASSPRDRPTPLHF. DNA of the CDR3: TGTGCCAGCAGTCCCCGGGACAGACCTACACCCCTCCACTTT.

This clone was counted only a few times. V usage is TRBV28 and J usage is TRBJ2-1; 10 bases agree with TRBD2. The CDR3 is 15 amino acids. Trimming cost V 5 bases and J 6 bases; bases outside gene matches: 7. Germline values: CDR1 MDHEN, CDR2 SYDVKM. The CDR3 is CASSTSGKAPNEQFF. CDR3 nucleotides: TGTGCCAGCAGTACTAGCGGGAAGGCTCCCAATGAGCAGTTCTTC.

The rearrangement uses TRBV7-2 and TRBJ1-2; D perhaps matches TRBD1 (6 bases). The CDR3 extends over 18 amino acids. Per the germline V gene, CDR1 is SGHTA and CDR2 is FQGNSA. V shed 1 base and J shed 5 bases, with 23 bases lying between them. The CDR3 coding sequence is TGTGCCAGCAGCTTAGGGGGGCCGGTATCGGGACGGAATTATGGCTACACCTTC. Translating gives CASSLGGPVSGRNYGYTF.

The genes are TRBV4-1 and TRBJ2-1; 8 bases line up with TRBD1. The V gene end was trimmed by 0 bases and the J gene end by 3 bases; junction bases not matched to a gene: 1. The CDR3 is 15 residues long. The germline V gene encodes CDR1 MGHRA and CDR2 YSYEKL. CDR3 DNA: TGCGCCAGCAGCCAAGAAACAGGGGGCTACAATGAGCAGTTCTTC. It yields the protein CASSQETGGYNEQFF.

The V gene is TRBV20-1, the J gene TRBJ1-2; maybe TRBD1 (6 bases). The CDR3 runs 11 residues. The germline gives CDR1 DFQATT, CDR2 SNEGSKA (reference sequence). Trimming took off 5 bases at V and 8 bases at J, with 12 bases between the two ends. The CDR3 DNA reads as TGCAGTGCTTTCAGGGGCGCCGGCTACACCTTC. This gives the protein CSAFRGAGYTF.

This clone was detected a few times. J is TRBJ2-1 and V is TRBV24-1; the D is unclear. V lost 4 bases to trimming and J lost 4 bases, with 7 bases between them. The CDR3 totals 13 residues. Germline loops: CDR1 KGHDR, CDR2 SFDVKD. The CDR3 nucleotides are TGTGCCACCAGTGACGGGTCGTACAATGAGCAGTTCTTC. Its protein is CATSDGSYNEQFF.

This chain uses TRBV28 with TRBJ2-3; no clear D gene. V was trimmed by 2 bases and J by 2 bases, leaving 11 bases between them. This CDR3 contains 15 residues. Germline CDR1 MDHEN, CDR2 SYDVKM. CDR3 amino acids: CASSLRDAFTDTQYF. CDR3 coding DNA: TGTGCCAGCAGTTTAAGAGATGCCTTCACAGATACGCAGTATTTT.

The rearrangement uses TRBV5-1 and TRBJ1-3, with TRBD1 as a possible D gene (6 bases). The CDR3 extends over 14 amino acids. With 4 bases removed from V and 2 bases from J, the gap between germline ends came to 10 bases. The germline V gene encodes CDR1 SGHRS and CDR2 YFSETQ. The CDR3 bases are TGCGCCAGCAGCCCTACAGGGCCTGGAAACACCATATATTTT. Amino acids: CASSPTGPGNTIYF. Based on the CDR3 plus reference TRBV5-1 and TRBJ1-3, the full variable domain is KAGVTQTPRYLIKTRGQQVTLSCSPISGHRSVSWYQQTPGQGLQFLFEYFSETQRNKGNFPGRFSGRQFSNSRSEMNVSTLELGDSALYLCASSPTGPGNTIYFGEGSWLTVV.

This chain uses TRBV3-1 (or the pseudogene TRBV3-2) with TRBJ2-3, with D perhaps TRBD1 (6 bases). Trimming removed 7 bases at V and 1 base at J, with 12 bases between. Per the germline V gene, CDR1 is LGHDT and CDR2 is YNNKEL (reference sequence). CDR3 length equals 14 residues. The CDR3 DNA follows: TGTGCCAGCAACGACAGGCACCGCACAGATACGCAGTATTTT. The encoded protein is CASNDRHRTDTQYF.